Listed below are T cell receptor beta chains from one sample, sequenced in a study of somatic mutations in cytotoxic T cells in rheumatoid arthritis. The repertoire was sequenced with immunoSEQ multiplex PCR; TCRdb's copy has only in-frame clones and lacks some. The sample shows about 20,000 clones, about four fifths of them seen only once. Sample: CD8+ T cells sorted from blood. Receptors originate from an adult with rheumatoid arthritis. Each CDR3 is given with its conserved first and last residue. D genes are given only for firm matches. The size field is filled for only some rows; it gives once, few, many or a size class.

d_call | j_call | v_call | clone_size | cdr3_aa | cdr3_nt
- | TRBJ2-7 | TRBV6-5 | - | CASKGIVAPYEQYF | TGTGCCAGCAAGGGAATAGTGGCGCCTTACGAGCAGTACTTC
- | TRBJ1-1 | TRBV30 | - | CASAAEAFF | TGTGCCTCGGCGGCGGAAGCTTTCTTT
- | TRBJ2-5 | TRBV13 | once | CASSFPISETQYF | TGTGCCAGCAGCTTCCCGATCTCAGAGACCCAGTACTTC
- | TRBJ1-3 | TRBV4-2 | - | CASSREGNTIYF | TGTGCCAGCAGCCGGGAGGGTAACACCATATATTTT
- | TRBJ1-2 | TRBV5-5 | few | CASSHPTGGYTF | TGTGCCAGCAGCCACCCCACGGGTGGCTACACCTTC
TRBD1 | TRBJ2-3 | TRBV9 | - | CASSLSRQGGEHTDTQYF | TGTGCCAGCAGCTTGTCTCGACAGGGGGGCGAGCACACAGATACGCAGTATTTT
- | TRBJ1-6 | TRBV4-2 | few | CASSQERNSPLHF | TGTGCCAGCAGCCAAGAGCGCAATTCACCCCTCCACTTT
- | TRBJ1-1 | TRBV10-3 | - | CAIGSPARGNTEAFF | TGTGCCATCGGATCCCCGGCCAGGGGGAACACTGAAGCTTTCTTT
TRBD1 | TRBJ1-6 | TRBV2 | - | CASRDADRGSGSPLHF | TGTGCCAGCAGAGACGCGGACAGGGGATCGGGTTCACCCCTCCACTTT
- | TRBJ2-1 | TRBV5-4 | few | CASSYGAGAYNEQFF | TGTGCCAGCAGCTACGGAGCCGGGGCCTACAATGAGCAGTTCTTC
TRBD1 | TRBJ2-3 | TRBV9 | - | CASSDGQADTQYF | TGTGCCAGCAGCGACGGACAGGCAGATACGCAGTATTTT
- | TRBJ1-4 | TRBV6-6 | - | CASSYSRATNEKLFF | TGTGCCAGCAGTTACTCACGGGCAACTAATGAAAAACTGTTTTTT
TRBD1 | TRBJ1-2 | TRBV6-4 | - | CASSATGTGVNYGYTF | TGTGCCAGCAGTGCTACCGGGACAGGGGTAAACTATGGCTACACCTTC
- | TRBJ1-4 | TRBV6-1 | - | CASSEQARLNEKLFF | TGTGCCAGCAGTGAACAAGCCAGACTTAATGAAAAACTGTTTTTT
- | TRBJ2-1 | TRBV7-8 | - | CASSLVTGAGNEQFF | TGTGCCAGCAGCTTAGTCACGGGGGCCGGCAATGAGCAGTTCTTC
TRBD2 | TRBJ2-7 | TRBV5-4 | - | CASSSGTSRYEQYF | TGTGCCAGCAGCTCCGGGACTAGCAGATACGAGCAGTACTTC
TRBD2 | TRBJ2-1 | TRBV19 | - | CASSTGGPYNEQFF | TGTGCCAGTAGTACGGGGGGGCCCTACAATGAGCAGTTCTTC
- | TRBJ2-3 | TRBV7-3 | - | CASSGGTPPDTQYF | TGTGCCAGCAGCGGCGGGACACCTCCAGATACGCAGTATTTT
TRBD1 | TRBJ2-1 | TRBV6-5 | - | CASREQGAGYNEQFF | TGTGCCAGCAGAGAACAGGGGGCAGGATACAATGAGCAGTTCTTC
- | TRBJ2-3 | TRBV27 | - | CASSLGTKTSTDTQYF | TGTGCCAGCAGTTTAGGGACAAAAACTAGCACAGATACGCAGTATTTT
TRBD2 | TRBJ2-5 | TRBV10-3 | few | CAISESQREEETQYF | TGTGCCATCAGTGAGTCCCAGCGGGAGGAGGAGACCCAGTACTTC
- | TRBJ1-1 | TRBV5-6 | - | CASRDAASLEAFF | TGTGCCAGCAGGGACGCGGCGTCCCTTGAAGCTTTCTTT
TRBD2 | TRBJ2-7 | TRBV4-3 | - | CASSQGLAGAYEQYF | TGCGCCAGCAGCCAGGGACTAGCGGGAGCGTACGAGCAGTACTTC
- | TRBJ1-2 | TRBV27 | - | CASSLAGNYGYTF | TGTGCCAGCAGTTTAGCTGGGAACTATGGCTACACCTTC
TRBD2 | TRBJ2-2 | TRBV19 | - | CASSGLAGGAGELFF | TGTGCCAGTAGTGGGCTAGCGGGGGGGGCCGGGGAGCTGTTTTTT
- | TRBJ1-4 | TRBV28 | - | CASSPFDRATNEKLFF | TGTGCCAGCAGCCCCTTCGACCGTGCAACTAATGAAAAACTGTTTTTT
- | TRBJ2-3 | TRBV9 | few | CASSVPRQGVPTDTQYF | TGTGCCAGCAGCGTACCCCGGCAAGGAGTTCCCACAGATACGCAGTATTTT
- | TRBJ1-2 | TRBV15 | - | CATSDTGRGRYGYTF | TGTGCCACCAGCGATACAGGTCGGGGCCGCTATGGCTACACCTTC
TRBD2 | TRBJ2-3 | TRBV7-6 | - | CASSLWPSGKDTQYF | TGTGCCAGCAGCTTATGGCCTAGCGGGAAAGATACGCAGTATTTT
TRBD1 | TRBJ1-5 | TRBV28 | - | CASSSPRQGNQPQHF | TGTGCCAGCAGTTCGCCCCGACAGGGTAATCAGCCCCAGCATTTT
- | TRBJ2-3 | TRBV7-9 | few | CASRKYDGWTQYF | TGTGCCAGCAGGAAATACGACGGGTGGACGCAGTATTTT
- | TRBJ2-3 | TRBV7-9 | - | CASSLERTDTQYF | TGTGCCAGCAGCTTAGAAAGAACAGATACGCAGTATTTT
TRBD2 | TRBJ2-1 | TRBV11-2 | medium-sized | CASSLLADYYNEQFF | TGTGCCAGCAGCCTTCTAGCGGACTACTACAATGAGCAGTTCTTC
TRBD1 | TRBJ1-2 | TRBV2 | - | CASSDPYRTGDVYGYTF | TGTGCCAGCAGTGACCCTTACCGGACAGGGGATGTTTATGGCTACACCTTC
TRBD1 | TRBJ2-1 | TRBV4-1 | - | CASSQGQGYNEQFF | TGCGCCAGCAGCCAAGGACAGGGTTACAATGAGCAGTTCTTC
- | TRBJ2-7 | TRBV4-1 | - | CASSQESSQVGSYEQYF | TGCGCCAGCAGCCAAGAGTCCTCCCAGGTCGGCTCCTACGAGCAGTACTTC
- | TRBJ1-5 | TRBV21-1 | - | CASSKVDRGAPISNQPQHF | TGTGCCAGCAGCAAAGTCGACAGGGGGGCCCCCATAAGCAATCAGCCCCAGCATTTT
- | TRBJ1-1 | TRBV5-1 | - | CASSLEADEAFF | TGCGCCAGCAGCTTGGAGGCAGATGAAGCTTTCTTT
- | TRBJ2-5 | TRBV28 | - | CASSLQGYETQYF | TGTGCCAGCAGTTTACAGGGGTATGAGACCCAGTACTTC
TRBD2 | TRBJ2-5 | TRBV27 | once | CASRYRGGGETQYF | TGTGCCAGCCGATACCGGGGGGGTGGAGAGACCCAGTACTTC
TRBD2 | TRBJ2-1 | TRBV13 | - | CASSQKAGEFYNEQFF | TGTGCCAGCAGCCAGAAGGCGGGAGAATTCTACAATGAGCAGTTCTTC
TRBD1 | TRBJ1-1 | TRBV19 | - | CASSIPDRGGTEAFF | TGTGCCAGTAGTATCCCCGACAGGGGTGGCACTGAAGCTTTCTTT
TRBD1 | TRBJ2-2 | TRBV5-1 | - | CASSLNRGQGEQTGELFF | TGCGCCAGCAGCTTGAACAGGGGACAGGGGGAGCAGACCGGGGAGCTGTTTTTT
TRBD2 | TRBJ2-7 | TRBV11-2 | - | CASSFFAGGSYEQYF | TGTGCCAGCAGCTTTTTCGCGGGAGGATCTTACGAGCAGTACTTC
- | TRBJ2-2 | TRBV4-1 | - | CASSPTTGELFF | TGCGCCAGCAGCCCCACTACCGGGGAGCTGTTTTTT
- | TRBJ1-6 | TRBV5-6 | - | CASSLGATAIELHF | TGTGCCAGCAGCTTGGGGGCAACTGCAATTGAACTCCACTTT
- | TRBJ2-7 | TRBV13 | once | CASSLGRGGEQYF | TGTGCCAGCAGCTTAGGCCGGGGTGGCGAGCAGTACTTC
- | TRBJ2-1 | TRBV15 | - | CATSRDRVDEQFF | TGTGCCACCAGCAGAGATCGTGTGGATGAGCAGTTCTTC
TRBD1 | TRBJ2-7 | TRBV27 | - | CASSLFPGQGPRYEQYF | TGTGCCAGCAGTCTCTTTCCGGGACAGGGGCCCCGCTACGAGCAGTACTTC
TRBD2 | TRBJ2-1 | TRBV5-8 | - | CASSTLAGSYNEQFF | TGTGCCAGCAGCACGCTAGCGGGTTCATACAATGAGCAGTTCTTC
- | TRBJ1-2 | TRBV19 | - | CASSTLLDYYGYTF | TGTGCCAGTAGTACCCTCTTGGACTACTATGGCTACACCTTC
TRBD1 | TRBJ1-2 | TRBV7-9 | - | CASRPPGQGVVGNYGYTF | TGTGCCAGCAGACCCCCTGGACAGGGGGTAGTAGGAAACTATGGCTACACCTTC
TRBD1 | TRBJ1-3 | TRBV6-1 | - | CASRTGVSFGNTIYF | TGTGCCAGCAGGACAGGGGTTTCGTTCGGAAACACCATATATTTT
- | TRBJ2-7 | TRBV14 | - | CASSPQEISIEQYF | TGTGCCAGCAGCCCGCAAGAGATATCTATCGAGCAGTACTTC
TRBD1 | TRBJ1-5 | TRBV6-1 | - | CASSVQSTGTGQPQHF | TGTGCCAGCAGTGTTCAGTCGACAGGGACGGGTCAGCCCCAGCATTTT
- | TRBJ2-7 | TRBV19 | few | CASMRSGSDYEQYF | TGTGCCAGTATGAGGTCAGGGTCAGACTACGAGCAGTACTTC
- | TRBJ1-1 | TRBV20-1 | - | CSARTYTEAFF | TGCAGTGCTCGAACATACACTGAAGCTTTCTTT
- | TRBJ2-1 | TRBV7-6 | - | CASSPRLGSGEQFF | TGTGCCAGCAGCCCACGACTAGGGTCGGGTGAGCAGTTCTTC
- | TRBJ2-4 | TRBV10-2 | once | CASNSGVWGNIQYF | TGCGCCAGCAACTCGGGGGTGTGGGGAAACATTCAGTACTTC